The clone carrying this TCR beta chain was seen repeatedly, ten times or more. Its specificity is not known. This sample is drawn from a study of read filtering for tumor transcriptome and immune sequencing. As for the study in general: IR-seq gave about 3.5 to 10.27 million TCR reads per sample; RNA-seq gave 85 to 1273.

Germline-derived CDR1 and CDR2 are LGHNA and YNFKEQ. The ends lost 4 bases at V and 0 bases at J; junction bases unmatched: 4. This CDR3 has 15 amino acids. Notes on the study in general: Even smaller IR-seq throughput identified most shared clonotypes. Around 82% of IR-seq clonotypes had a single read, yet these held about 3.5% of reads.

The library was built from about 400 ng RNA with molecular barcoded adaptors for alpha/delta and beta/gamma chains. Each CDR3 protein gets one entry after TCRdb re-called the reads with MiXCR. The sample carries about 15,000 distinct CDR3 sequences, around 21% recorded once. The material sequenced was a population of CD138-negative cells sorted from bone marrow. The chain couples TRBV4-2 to TRBJ2-3; 7 bases match TRBD2. The source is a donor at least 40 years old with multiple myeloma. The CDR3 sequence: CASSPSGHSTDTQYF. CDR3 DNA: TGTGCCAGCAGCCCTAGCGGCCACAGCACAGATACGCAGTATTTT.